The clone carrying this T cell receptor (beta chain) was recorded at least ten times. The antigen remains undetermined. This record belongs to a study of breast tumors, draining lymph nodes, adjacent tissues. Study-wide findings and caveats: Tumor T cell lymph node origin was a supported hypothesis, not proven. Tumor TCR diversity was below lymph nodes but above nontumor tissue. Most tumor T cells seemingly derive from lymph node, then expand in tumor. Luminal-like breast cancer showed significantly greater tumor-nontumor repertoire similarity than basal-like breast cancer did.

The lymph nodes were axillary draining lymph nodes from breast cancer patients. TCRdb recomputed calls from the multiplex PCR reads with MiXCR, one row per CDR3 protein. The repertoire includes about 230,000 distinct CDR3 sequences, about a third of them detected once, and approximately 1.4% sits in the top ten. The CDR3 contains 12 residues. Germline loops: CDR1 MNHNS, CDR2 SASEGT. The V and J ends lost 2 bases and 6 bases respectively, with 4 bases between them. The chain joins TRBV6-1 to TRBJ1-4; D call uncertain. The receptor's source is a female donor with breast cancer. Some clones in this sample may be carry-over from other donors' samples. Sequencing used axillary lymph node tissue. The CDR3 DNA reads TGTGCCAGCAGTGAAATCTATGAAAAACTGTTTTTT. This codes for CASSEIYEKLFF.